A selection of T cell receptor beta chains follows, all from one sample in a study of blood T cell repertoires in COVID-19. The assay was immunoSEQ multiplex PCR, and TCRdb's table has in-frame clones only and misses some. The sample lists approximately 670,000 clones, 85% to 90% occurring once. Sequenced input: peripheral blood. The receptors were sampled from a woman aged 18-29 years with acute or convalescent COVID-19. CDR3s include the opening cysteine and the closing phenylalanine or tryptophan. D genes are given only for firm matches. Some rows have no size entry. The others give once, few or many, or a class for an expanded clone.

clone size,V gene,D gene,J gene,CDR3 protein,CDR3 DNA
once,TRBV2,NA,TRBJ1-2,CASSEGRVENYGYTF,TGTGCCAGCAGTGAGGGGAGGGTGGAAAACTATGGCTACACCTTC
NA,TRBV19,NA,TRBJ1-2,CASSALAGYTF,TGTGCCAGTAGTGCTTTAGCTGGCTACACCTTC
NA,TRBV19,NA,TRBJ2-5,CASSRDYLQETQYF,TGTGCCAGTAGCAGAGACTACTTACAAGAGACCCAGTACTTC
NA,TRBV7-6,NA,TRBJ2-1,CASSHRGGSYNEQFF,TGTGCCAGCAGCCATAGAGGGGGCTCCTACAATGAGCAGTTCTTC
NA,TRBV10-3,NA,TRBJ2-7,CAISDDWSSYEQYF,TGTGCCATCAGCGATGACTGGAGCTCCTACGAGCAGTACTTC
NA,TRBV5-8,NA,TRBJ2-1,CASSFLTVFNEQFF,TGTGCCAGCAGCTTTTTAACAGTATTCAATGAGCAGTTCTTC
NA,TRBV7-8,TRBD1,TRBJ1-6,CASSLGSDRVGSPLHF,TGTGCCAGCAGCTTAGGTTCGGACAGGGTGGGTTCACCCCTCCACTTT
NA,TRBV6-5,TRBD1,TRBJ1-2,CASEESTGISGYTF,TGTGCCAGCGAAGAGTCGACAGGGATCAGTGGCTACACCTTC
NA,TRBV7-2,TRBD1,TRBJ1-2,CASSLNDRGYGYTF,TGTGCCAGCAGCTTAAACGACAGGGGCTATGGCTACACCTTC
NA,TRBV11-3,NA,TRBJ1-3,CASSLGGNGNTIYF,TGTGCCAGCAGCTTAGGCGGGAACGGAAACACCATATATTTT
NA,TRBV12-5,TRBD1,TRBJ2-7,CASGSQGTYEQYF,TGTGCTAGTGGTTCACAGGGGACCTACGAGCAGTACTTC
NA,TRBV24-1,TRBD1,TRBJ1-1,CATRGTGGNTEAFF,TGTGCCACCAGGGGGACAGGGGGGAACACTGAAGCTTTCTTT
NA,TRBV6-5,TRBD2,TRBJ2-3,CASRLTSGGTDTQYF,TGTGCCAGCAGACTAACTAGCGGGGGCACAGATACGCAGTATTTT
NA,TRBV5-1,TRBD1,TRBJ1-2,CASRDRGRTQDGYTF,TGCGCCAGCAGGGACAGGGGACGCACACAAGATGGCTACACCTTC
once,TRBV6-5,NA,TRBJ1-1,CASRSPAEGSPEAFF,TGTGCCAGCAGATCTCCCGCGGAGGGGAGCCCTGAAGCTTTCTTT
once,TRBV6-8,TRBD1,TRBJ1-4,CASSPKARTGSLVREKLFF,TGTGCCAGCAGTCCTAAGGCCCGGACAGGGAGCTTGGTGCGTGAAAAACTGTTTTTT
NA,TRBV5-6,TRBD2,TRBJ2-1,CASSLGLAEFYNEQFF,TGTGCCAGCAGCTTGGGCCTAGCGGAATTCTACAATGAGCAGTTCTTC
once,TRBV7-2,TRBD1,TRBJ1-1,CASSPIPGQGTAFF,TGTGCCAGCAGCCCCATTCCGGGACAGGGTACAGCTTTCTTT
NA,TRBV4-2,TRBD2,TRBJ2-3,CASSQAAGGSDTQYF,TGTGCCAGCAGCCAAGCAGCGGGAGGGTCAGATACGCAGTATTTT
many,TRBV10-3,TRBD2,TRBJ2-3,CAIQTSGALYTQYF,TGTGCCATCCAGACCAGCGGGGCCCTCTATACGCAGTATTTT
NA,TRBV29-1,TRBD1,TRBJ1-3,CSHPPRSDREAGNTIYF,TGCAGCCACCCACCAAGATCGGACAGGGAGGCTGGAAACACCATATATTTT
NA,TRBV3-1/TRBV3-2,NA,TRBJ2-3,CASGQFSTDTQYF,TGTGCCAGCGGACAGTTTAGCACAGATACGCAGTATTTT
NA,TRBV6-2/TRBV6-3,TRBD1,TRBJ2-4,CASSFTGGIENIQYF,TGTGCCAGCAGTTTTACAGGGGGTATAGAAAACATTCAGTACTTC
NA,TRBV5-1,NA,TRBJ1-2,CASSLVPGYGYTF,TGCGCCAGCAGCTTGGTGCCAGGCTATGGCTACACCTTC
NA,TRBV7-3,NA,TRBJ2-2,CASSLPGTGELFF,TGTGCCAGCAGCCTACCGGGGACCGGGGAGCTGTTTTTT
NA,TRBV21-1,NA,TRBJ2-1,CASSKGAEQFF,TGTGCCAGCAGCAAAGGAGCTGAGCAGTTCTTC
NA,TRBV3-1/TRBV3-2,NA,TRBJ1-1,CASSLQMNTEAFF,TGTGCCAGCAGCTTACAAATGAACACTGAAGCTTTCTTT
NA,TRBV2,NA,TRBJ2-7,CASSPLDEQYF,TGTGCCAGCAGCCCCTTAGACGAGCAGTACTTC
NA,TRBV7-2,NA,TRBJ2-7,CASSLNSAPPPYEQYF,TGTGCCAGCAGCTTAAATAGCGCCCCCCCTCCTTACGAGCAGTACTTC
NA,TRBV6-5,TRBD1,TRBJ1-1,CASSSQGAGVGTEAFF,TGTGCCAGCAGTTCACAGGGGGCGGGGGTCGGCACTGAAGCTTTCTTT
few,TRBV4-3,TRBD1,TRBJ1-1,CASSQGSGQVNTEAFF,TGCGCCAGCAGCCAAGGGTCCGGACAGGTGAACACTGAAGCTTTCTTT
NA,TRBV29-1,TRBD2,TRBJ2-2,CSVRERSGGQNTGELFF,TGCAGCGTGAGGGAGAGGAGCGGGGGCCAAAACACCGGGGAGCTGTTTTTT
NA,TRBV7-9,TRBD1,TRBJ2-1,CASSNRQGALDEQFF,TGTGCCAGCAGCAACAGACAGGGGGCTTTGGATGAGCAGTTCTTC
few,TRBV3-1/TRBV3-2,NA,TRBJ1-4,CASSIRHPTNEKLFF,TGTGCCAGCAGCATCCGACACCCAACTAATGAAAAACTGTTTTTT
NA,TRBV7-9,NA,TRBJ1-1,CASSSHGDTEAFF,TGTGCCAGCAGCTCGCACGGGGACACTGAAGCTTTCTTT
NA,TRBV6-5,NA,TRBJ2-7,CASSPLRDGAYEQYF,TGTGCCAGCAGTCCCCTGCGGGACGGCGCCTACGAGCAGTACTTC
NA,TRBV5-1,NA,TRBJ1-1,CASSLGRGNTEAFF,TGCGCCAGCAGCTTAGGCAGGGGGAACACTGAAGCTTTCTTT
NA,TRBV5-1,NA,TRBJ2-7,CASSLGQSYEQYF,TGCGCCAGCAGCTTGGGACAGAGCTACGAGCAGTACTTC
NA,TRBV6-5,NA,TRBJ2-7,CASSYGTPSHEQYF,TGTGCCAGCAGTTACGGGACTCCTTCACACGAGCAGTACTTC
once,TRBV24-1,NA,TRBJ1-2,CATRDTNYGYTF,TGTGCCACCAGGGACACTAACTATGGCTACACCTTC
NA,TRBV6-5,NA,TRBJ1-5,CASSYSGGRNQPQHF,TGTGCCAGCAGTTACAGCGGGGGACGCAATCAGCCCCAGCATTTT
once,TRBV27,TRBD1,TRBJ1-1,CASSFVPGQAMNTEAFF,TGTGCCAGCAGTTTCGTCCCGGGACAGGCCATGAACACTGAAGCTTTCTTT
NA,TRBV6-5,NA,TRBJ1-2,CASSYSRVIGGYGYTF,TGTGCCAGCAGTTACTCGCGGGTAATCGGAGGCTATGGCTACACCTTC
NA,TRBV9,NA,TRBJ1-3,CASSVDPLLTGHSGNTIYF,TGTGCCAGCAGCGTAGATCCCCTTCTGACGGGACACTCTGGAAACACCATATATTTT
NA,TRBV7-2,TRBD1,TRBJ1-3,CASSQYQTGQQTGNTIYF,TGTGCCAGCAGCCAGTACCAAACGGGACAGCAAACTGGAAACACCATATATTTT
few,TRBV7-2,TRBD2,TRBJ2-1,CASSASGGDYNEQFF,TGTGCCAGCAGCGCTAGCGGGGGGGACTACAATGAGCAGTTCTTC
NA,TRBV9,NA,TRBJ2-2,CASSPLGSFANTGELFF,TGTGCCAGCAGCCCGCTCGGGTCATTCGCGAACACCGGGGAGCTGTTTTTT
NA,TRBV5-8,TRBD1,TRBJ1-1,CASSGGQGRTEAFF,TGTGCCAGCAGCGGGGGACAGGGGCGTACTGAAGCTTTCTTT
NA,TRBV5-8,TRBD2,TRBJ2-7,CASSLGRGRPEQYF,TGTGCCAGCAGCTTGGGGCGGGGGAGGCCGGAGCAGTACTTC
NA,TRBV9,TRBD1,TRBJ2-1,CASSPRMRRTGEIYNEQFF,TGTGCCAGCAGCCCCCGAATGAGGAGGACAGGAGAGATCTACAATGAGCAGTTCTTC
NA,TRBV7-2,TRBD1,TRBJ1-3,CASSFVGTGPGNTIYF,TGTGCCAGCAGCTTCGTCGGGACAGGGCCTGGAAACACCATATATTTT
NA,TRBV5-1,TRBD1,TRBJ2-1,CASSLGQGVNEQFF,TGCGCCAGCAGCTTGGGACAGGGTGTAAATGAGCAGTTCTTC
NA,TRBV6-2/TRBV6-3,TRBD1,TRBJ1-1,CASSARQGPSTMTEAFF,TGTGCCAGCAGCGCCCGACAGGGACCTTCGACTATGACTGAAGCTTTCTTT
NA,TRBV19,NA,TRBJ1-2,CASSGGNRRKPYGYTF,TGTGCCAGTAGCGGCGGTAACAGGAGAAAACCCTATGGCTACACCTTC
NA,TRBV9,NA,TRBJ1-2,CASTLGDTPYGYTF,TGTGCCAGCACCTTAGGGGACACTCCTTATGGCTACACCTTC